These 27 T cell receptor beta chains share one sample of origin, sequenced in a study of blood T cell repertoires in COVID-19. The assay was immunoSEQ multiplex PCR, and TCRdb's table has in-frame clones only and misses some. This sample has fewer than 250,000 clones, with around 84% found just once. Material: peripheral blood. These receptors all stem from a human donor in a cohort sampled during active COVID-19.

CDR3 sequence: CASQTSGSTDTQYF. As DNA, the CDR3 is TGTGCCAGCCAGACTAGCGGGAGCACAGATACGCAGTATTTT. The J gene is TRBJ2-3, the V gene TRBV10-3; 10 bases map to TRBD2. CDR1 and CDR2 from the germline V gene are ENHRY and SYGVKD. Trimming at V came to 10 bases and at J to 0 bases, leaving 4 bases not matched to a gene. The CDR3 is 14 residues long.

The chain links TRBV27 to TRBJ1-3; 7 nucleotides agree with TRBD1. CDR3 size: 16 residues. V lost 5 bases to trimming and J lost 0 bases; unmatched junction nucleotides: 7. Germline values: CDR1 MNHEY, CDR2 SMNVEV (reference sequence). The CDR3 DNA follows: TGTGCCAGCAGTATCCAGGGGGATATCTCTGGAAACACCATATATTTT. Its protein is CASSIQGDISGNTIYF.

The V and J genes are TRBV29-1 and TRBJ2-7; the match to TRBD1 covers 9 bases. Looked up from germline, CDR1 is SQVTM and CDR2 is ANQGSEA. The CDR3 contains 14 residues. V trimming: 4 bases; J trimming: 2 bases; junction bases outside the gene matches: 6. CDR3 sequence: CSVGRTGVTYEQYF. The CDR3 DNA reads as TGCAGCGTTGGTAGGACAGGGGTAACCTACGAGCAGTACTTC.

V and J are TRBV19 and TRBJ2-5; D unclear. Trimming pared 4 bases from V and 5 bases from J, leaving 14 bases between. The CDR3 totals 14 residues. CDR1 LNHDA and CDR2 SQIVND come from the germline V gene (reference sequence). DNA for the CDR3: TGTGCCAGTAGTAGCCAAGGCGGTTTGGAGACCCAGTACTTC. Its protein product is CASSSQGGLETQYF.

This chain links TRBV6-1 with TRBJ1-6; D might be TRBD1 (5 bases). The CDR3 has 15 residues. Germline V gene data show CDR1 as MNHNS and CDR2 as SASEGT. V lost 0 bases, J lost 10 bases, and 13 bases lay in between. The CDR3 DNA reads as TGTGCCAGCAGTGAAGCTAGCTATCGGGGGTCACCCCTCCACTTT. Translation gives CASSEASYRGSPLHF.

The V call is TRBV9, the J call TRBJ2-6; no clear D gene. CDR3 length: 14 amino acids. The germline CDR1 and CDR2 sequences are SGDLS and YYNGEE. V lost 3 bases, J lost 2 bases, and 6 bases lay in between. The CDR3, as DNA: TGTGCCAGCAGCGCAGACACTGGGGCCAACGTCCTGACTTTC. This gives the protein CASSADTGANVLTF.

The genes are TRBV29-1 and TRBJ2-5; 9 nucleotides line up with TRBD2. Germline loops: CDR1 SQVTM, CDR2 ANQGSEA. V lost 6 bases, J lost 1 base, and 9 bases stayed unmatched. The CDR3 has 15 amino acids. The CDR3 bases are TGCAGCGTAGAGGGAACTAGCGGGTTCCAAGAGACCCAGTACTTC. It translates to CSVEGTSGFQETQYF. The full variable domain, completed using reference TRBV29-1 and TRBJ2-5, is SAVISQKPSRDICQRGTSLTIQCQVDSQVTMMFWYRQQPGQSLTLIATANQGSEATYESGFVIDKFPISRPNLTFSTLTVSNMSPEDSSIYLCSVEGTSGFQETQYFGPGTRLLVL.

The chain joins TRBV5-4 to TRBJ1-1; 9 bases agree with TRBD1. The germline gives CDR1 SGHNT, CDR2 YYREEE (reference sequence). V dropped 3 bases and J dropped 4; count of bases not matched to a gene: 10. This CDR3 spans 16 amino acids. The CDR3, as DNA: TGTGCCAGCAGCTCCGGGACAGGGTTTGTGAGCACTGAAGCTTTCTTT. Protein product: CASSSGTGFVSTEAFF. Complete variable domain (other parts from reference TRBV5-4 and TRBJ1-1): ETGVTQSPTHLIKTRGQQVTLRCSSQSGHNTVSWYQQALGQGPQFIFQYYREEENGRGNFPPRFSGLQFPNYSSELNVNALELDDSALYLCASSSGTGFVSTEAFFGQGTRLTVV.

Concerning this clone itself: Other DNA sequences in this specimen translate into the identical CDR3. V gene TRBV19 combines with J gene TRBJ2-1; 7 bases fit TRBD1. The germline gives CDR1 LNHDA, CDR2 SQIVND (reference sequence). Trimming at V came to 3 bases and at J to 3 bases, leaving 5 bases not matched to a gene. The CDR3 has 15 amino acids. As DNA, the CDR3 is TGTGCCAGTAGTATTACAGGGGAAAACTACAATGAGCAGTTCTTC. It codes for CASSITGENYNEQFF.

This chain connects TRBV25-1 to TRBJ2-4; no clear D. Germline V gives CDR1 MGHDK, CDR2 SYGVNS. Between the trimmed V and J ends, which lost 8 bases and 0 bases, there was a span of 11 bases. The CDR3 has 14 amino acids. The CDR3 DNA reads as TGTGCCAGCTCGGCCCGACTAGCCAAAAACATTCAGTACTTC. It specifies CASSARLAKNIQYF. Full variable domain (rest looked up from reference TRBV25-1 and TRBJ2-4): EADIYQTPRYLVIGTGKKITLECSQTMGHDKMYWYQQDPGMELHLIHYSYGVNSTEKGDLSSESTVSRIRTEHFPLTLESARPSHTSQYLCASSARLAKNIQYFGAGTRLSVL.

The V gene is TRBV2, the J gene TRBJ1-5, with no clear D. This CDR3 region has 13 residues. Germline lookup yields CDR1 SNHLY and CDR2 FYNNEI. V lost 8 bases and J 1 base, leaving 9 bases between the germline ends. CDR3 in amino acids: CASGRESNQPQHF. Here the CDR3 DNA reads TGTGCCAGCGGGAGGGAAAGCAATCAGCCCCAGCATTTT.

This clone has a count of ten or more. The chain joins TRBV19 to TRBJ2-1; weak D call: TRBD2 (5 bases). This CDR3 comprises 12 residues. Trimming took 3 bases from V and 10 from J, leaving 10 bases between them. The germline gives CDR1 LNHDA, CDR2 SQIVND (reference sequence). CDR3 DNA: TGTGCCAGTAGTATCGGGATCCGGGAGCAGTTCTTC. This translates into CASSIGIREQFF.

This clone was seen more than once but under ten times. The rearrangement joins TRBV7-9 to TRBJ2-5; a weak D match, TRBD2 (7 bases). V shed 0 bases and J shed 0 bases, with 8 bases lying between them. CDR1 SEHNR and CDR2 FQNEAQ come from the germline V gene (reference sequence). This CDR3 has 15 residues. The CDR3: CASSLAGGHQETQYF. For the CDR3, the DNA is TGTGCCAGCAGCTTAGCGGGGGGGCACCAAGAGACCCAGTACTTC. The full variable domain, rest sourced from reference TRBV7-9 and TRBJ2-5, is DTGVSQNPRHKITKRGQNVTFRCDPISEHNRLYWYRQTLGQGPEFLTYFQNEAQLEKSRLLSDRFSAERPKGSFSTLEIQRTEQGDSAMYLCASSLAGGHQETQYFGPGTRLLVL.

The gene calls are TRBV14 and TRBJ1-6; D unresolved. With 4 bases removed from V and 8 bases from J, the gap between germline ends came to 9 bases. This CDR3 is 13 amino acids long. Germline V gene data show CDR1 as SGHDN and CDR2 as FVKESK. The CDR3 loop is CASSRTADSPLHF. CDR3 nucleotide sequence: TGTGCCAGCAGCCGAACGGCGGATTCACCCCTCCACTTT.

This chain joins TRBV6-4 and TRBJ2-1; the D gene is possibly TRBD2 (6 bases). The CDR3 totals 16 residues. The germline V gene encodes CDR1 MRHNA and CDR2 SNTAGT. V shed 6 bases and J shed 4 bases, with 19 bases lying between them. CDR3 protein: CASSPTRLAEYNEQFF. CDR3 in DNA: TGTGCCAGCAGCCCCACCCGGTTAGCGGAGTACAATGAGCAGTTCTTC.

The CDR3 spells CASSTNSHTEAFF. CDR3 coding DNA: TGCGCCAGCAGCACGAACAGTCACACTGAAGCTTTCTTT. This chain links TRBV5-1 with TRBJ1-1, with D uncertain. Germline CDR1 and CDR2: SGHRS and YFSETQ. Trimming pared 4 bases from V and 3 bases from J, leaving 10 bases between. This CDR3 comprises 13 residues.

The chain has TRBV15 and TRBJ1-2; 8 bases fit TRBD1. The J segment lost 8 bases and the V segment lost 5 bases, leaving 7 bases of the junction unmatched. The germline V gene has CDR1 LNHNV and CDR2 YYDKDF (reference sequence). CDR3 length: 13 residues. The CDR3 loop reads CATSVDRDRGYTF. The CDR3 DNA follows: TGTGCCACCAGCGTGGACAGGGATCGAGGCTACACCTTC.

The DNA for the CDR3 is TGTGCCAGCAGCCAAGCTGGTACAGAAGAGACCCAGTACTTC. It specifies CASSQAGTEETQYF. The rearrangement links TRBV3-1 (or the pseudogene TRBV3-2) to TRBJ2-5; D is undetermined. V shed 1 base and J shed 3 bases, with 9 bases lying between them. Germline loops: CDR1 LGHDT, CDR2 YNNKEL (reference sequence). CDR3 length: 14 residues.

This clone has only one observation. The CDR3 here is CSVVLNTEAFF. DNA for the CDR3: TGCAGCGTTGTATTGAACACTGAAGCTTTCTTT. The genes are TRBV29-1 and TRBJ1-1; D call uncertain. The CDR3 consists of 11 residues. Trimming left V 4 bases short and J 0 bases short, with 3 bases between. Germline CDR1 is SQVTM and CDR2 is ANQGSEA.

The CDR3 reads CAWSASGNTEAFF. The DNA for the CDR3 is TGTGCCTGGAGCGCCAGTGGGAACACTGAAGCTTTCTTT. The chain recombines TRBV30 with TRBJ1-1; D is ambiguous. This CDR3 spans 13 amino acids. The germline gives CDR1 GTSNPN, CDR2 SVGIG (reference sequence). Trimming took off 3 bases at V and 1 base at J, with 9 bases between the two ends.

V is TRBV2 and J is TRBJ2-3; 8 bases line up with TRBD2. J gave up 1 base and V 7 bases, and 4 bases lay outside the gene matches. The CDR3 totals 14 residues. The germline gives CDR1 SNHLY, CDR2 FYNNEI. In DNA form, the CDR3 reads TGTGCCAGCAAAAGCGGGAGAGGCACAGATACGCAGTATTTT. This translates into CASKSGRGTDTQYF.

The chain recombines TRBV18 with TRBJ2-7; D is possibly TRBD1 (7 bases). The CDR3 has 14 residues. The V end was cut by 6 bases, the J end by 2 bases, with 14 bases between. Germline V CDR1 and CDR2: KGHSH, LQKENI. The CDR3 nucleotides read TGTGCCAGCTCCTCGGGGGACAGAACCTACGAGCAGTACGTC. It is translated as CASSSGDRTYEQYV.

This chain links TRBV7-9 with TRBJ2-3; 9 bases are shared with TRBD2. V shed 3 bases and J 2 bases; nucleotides not matched to a gene: 6. The CDR3 is 16 residues long. Germline V gene lookup returns CDR1 SEHNR and CDR2 FQNEAQ (reference sequence). This chain's CDR3 is CASSFVLAGHTDTQYF. CDR3 DNA: TGTGCCAGCAGCTTCGTCCTAGCGGGACACACAGATACGCAGTATTTT.

This chain links TRBV19 with TRBJ2-4; 9 bases are a match to TRBD1. The germline gives CDR1 LNHDA, CDR2 SQIVND (reference sequence). The CDR3 length is 20 residues. With 2 bases clipped from V and 0 bases from J, the junction kept 14 bases outside the gene matches. The CDR3 spells CASSIRGRTGDGIAKNIQYF. The CDR3 DNA reads as TGTGCCAGTAGTATAAGGGGTCGGACAGGGGATGGGATAGCCAAAAACATTCAGTACTTC.

This clone came up a few times. The gene calls are TRBV7-8 and TRBJ2-1; 8 nucleotides line up with TRBD1. CDR3 length: 16 amino acids. CDR1 is SGHVS and CDR2 is FQNEAQ in the germline V gene. Trimming cost V 5 bases and J 7 bases; bases outside gene matches: 13. The CDR3 DNA reads as TGTGCCAGCAGCCCCCGGACAGGGATGGCGTTTAATGAGCAGTTCTTC. This encodes CASSPRTGMAFNEQFF.

The J gene is TRBJ2-6, the V gene TRBV7-2; D gene uncertain. The V end was cut by 4 bases, the J end by 3 bases, with 16 bases between. Germline CDR1 reads SGHTA; CDR2 reads FQGNSA. CDR3 length: 17 residues. CDR3 nucleotides: TGTGCCAGCAGCTCAACGCTAGAGCTTTATGGGGCCAACGTCCTGACTTTC. Amino acid sequence: CASSSTLELYGANVLTF.

CDR3 coding DNA: TGTGCCAGCAGCTTATCGGACAGGGGCGAAAAACTGTTTTTT. This translates into CASSLSDRGEKLFF. V gene TRBV7-8 combines with J gene TRBJ1-4; 9 bases map to TRBD1. Trimming removed 2 bases from V and 8 bases from J; junction bases left unmatched: 3. Germline V gives CDR1 SGHVS, CDR2 FQNEAQ. CDR3 length equals 14 residues.